This T cell receptor beta chain was identified in a study of blood T cell repertoires in COVID-19. Study as a whole: Acute and convalescent COVID-19 specimens originated in the United States, Italy and Spain.

Libraries were prepared by immunoSEQ multiplex PCR; TCRdb keeps only in-frame clonotypes and omits some of them. The sample includes approximately 500,000 clones, 70% to 90% of them seen just once. Germline values: CDR1 SNHLY, CDR2 FYNNEI. V was clipped by 7 bases and J by 8 bases; unmatched bases: 8. This CDR3 contains 14 residues. Patients at the Seattle site were enrolled during active infection and followed longitudinally. This clone was seen only once. The chain employs TRBV2 and TRBJ1-4; 9 bases map to TRBD1. The sequenced sample consisted of peripheral blood. The sequence was obtained from a woman aged 45-65 years with COVID-19, enrolled during active disease. CDR3 loop: CASNTGGAGEKLFF. The CDR3 DNA is TGTGCCAGCAACACAGGGGGCGCGGGAGAAAAACTGTTTTTT.